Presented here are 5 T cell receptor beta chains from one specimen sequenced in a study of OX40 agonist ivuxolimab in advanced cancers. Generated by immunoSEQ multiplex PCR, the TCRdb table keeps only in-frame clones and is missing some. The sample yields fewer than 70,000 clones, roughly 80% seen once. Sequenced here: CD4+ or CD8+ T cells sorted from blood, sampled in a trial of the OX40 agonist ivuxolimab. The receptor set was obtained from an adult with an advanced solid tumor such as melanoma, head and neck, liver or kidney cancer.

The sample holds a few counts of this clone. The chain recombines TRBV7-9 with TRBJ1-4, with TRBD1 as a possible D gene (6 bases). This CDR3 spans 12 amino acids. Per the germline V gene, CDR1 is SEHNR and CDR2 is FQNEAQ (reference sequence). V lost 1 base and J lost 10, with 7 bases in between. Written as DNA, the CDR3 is TGTGCCAGCAGCTTAGAAGGGGGAAAACTGTTTTTT. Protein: CASSLEGGKLFF.

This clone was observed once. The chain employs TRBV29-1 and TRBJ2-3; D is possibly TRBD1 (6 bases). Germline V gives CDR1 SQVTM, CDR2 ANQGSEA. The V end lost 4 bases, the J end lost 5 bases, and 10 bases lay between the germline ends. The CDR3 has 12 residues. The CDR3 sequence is CSVAGARDTQYF. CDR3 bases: TGCAGCGTTGCAGGGGCCAGAGATACGCAGTATTTT.

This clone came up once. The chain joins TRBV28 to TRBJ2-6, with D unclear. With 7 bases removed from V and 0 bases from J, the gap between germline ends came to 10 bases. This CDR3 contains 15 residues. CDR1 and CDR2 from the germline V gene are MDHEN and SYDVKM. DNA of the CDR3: TGTGCCAGCACGGGCTACCCCTCTGGGGCCAACGTCCTGACTTTC. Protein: CASTGYPSGANVLTF. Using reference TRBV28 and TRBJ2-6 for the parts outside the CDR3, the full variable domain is DVKVTQSSRYLVKRTGEKVFLECVQDMDHENMFWYRQDPGLGLRLIYFSYDVKMKEKGDIPEGYSVSREKKERFSLILESASTNQTSMYLCASTGYPSGANVLTFGAGSRLTVL.

The CDR3 region has the DNA TGTGCCACCAGGAGTCCCAATCAGCCCCAGCATTTT. Protein sequence: CATRSPNQPQHF. The chain employs TRBV15 and TRBJ1-5; D is undetermined. V lost 6 bases to trimming and J lost 3 bases, with 6 bases between them. The CDR3 runs to 12 residues. In germline, CDR1 is LNHNV, CDR2 YYDKDF (reference sequence).

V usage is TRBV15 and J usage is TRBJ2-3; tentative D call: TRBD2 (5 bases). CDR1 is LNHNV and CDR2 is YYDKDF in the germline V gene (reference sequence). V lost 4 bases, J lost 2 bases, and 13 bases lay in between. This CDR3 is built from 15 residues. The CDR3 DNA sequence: TGTGCCACCAGCAAAAGCGGAGACCTCACAGATACGCAGTATTTT. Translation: CATSKSGDLTDTQYF.